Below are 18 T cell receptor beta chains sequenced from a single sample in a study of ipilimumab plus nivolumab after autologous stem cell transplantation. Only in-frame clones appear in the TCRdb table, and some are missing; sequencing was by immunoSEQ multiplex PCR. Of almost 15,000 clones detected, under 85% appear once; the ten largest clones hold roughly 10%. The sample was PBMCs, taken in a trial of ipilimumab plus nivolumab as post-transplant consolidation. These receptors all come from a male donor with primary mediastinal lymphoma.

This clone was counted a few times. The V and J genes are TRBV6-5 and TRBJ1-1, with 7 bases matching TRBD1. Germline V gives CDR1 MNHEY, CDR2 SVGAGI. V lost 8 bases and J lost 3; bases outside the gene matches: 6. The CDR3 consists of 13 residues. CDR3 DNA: TGTGCCAGCGGTACAGGGGTGGACACTGAAGCTTTCTTT. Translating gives CASGTGVDTEAFF.

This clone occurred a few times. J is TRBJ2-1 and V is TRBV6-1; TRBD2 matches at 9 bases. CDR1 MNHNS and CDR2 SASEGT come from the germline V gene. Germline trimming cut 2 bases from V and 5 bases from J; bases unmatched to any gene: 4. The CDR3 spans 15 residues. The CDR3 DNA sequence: TGTGCCAGCAGTGAACCGACTAGCGGAGACAATGAGCAGTTCTTC. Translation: CASSEPTSGDNEQFF.

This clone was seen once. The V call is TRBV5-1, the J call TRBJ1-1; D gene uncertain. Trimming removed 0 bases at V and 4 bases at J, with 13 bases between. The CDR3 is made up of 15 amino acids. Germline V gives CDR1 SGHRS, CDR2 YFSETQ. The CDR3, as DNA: TGCGCCAGCAGCTTGGACGGCGGGTCCTCCACTGAAGCTTTCTTT. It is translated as CASSLDGGSSTEAFF.

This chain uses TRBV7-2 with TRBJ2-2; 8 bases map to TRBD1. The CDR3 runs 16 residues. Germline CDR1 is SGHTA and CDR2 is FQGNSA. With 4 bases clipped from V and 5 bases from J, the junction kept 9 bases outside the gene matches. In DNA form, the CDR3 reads TGTGCCAGCAGCTCCCAGGGGGCGGCAGGGACCGGGGAGCTGTTTTTT. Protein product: CASSSQGAAGTGELFF.

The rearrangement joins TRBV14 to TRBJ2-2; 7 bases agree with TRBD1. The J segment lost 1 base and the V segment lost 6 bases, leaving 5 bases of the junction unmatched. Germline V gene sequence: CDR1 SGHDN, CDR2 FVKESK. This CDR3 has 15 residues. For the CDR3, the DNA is TGTGCCAGCAGTCCTTACAGGGGGAACACCGGGGAGCTGTTTTTT. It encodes CASSPYRGNTGELFF. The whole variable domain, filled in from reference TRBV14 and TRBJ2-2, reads EAGVTQFPSHSVIEKGQTVTLRCDPISGHDNLYWYRRVMGKEIKFLLHFVKESKQDESGMPNNRFLAERTGGTYSTLKVQPAELEDSGVYFCASSPYRGNTGELFFGEGSRLTVL.

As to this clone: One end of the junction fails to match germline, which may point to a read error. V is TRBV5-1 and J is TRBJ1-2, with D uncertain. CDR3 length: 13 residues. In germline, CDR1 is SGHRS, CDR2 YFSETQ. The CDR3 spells CASSLGENYGYTF. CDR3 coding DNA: TGTGCCAGCAGCTTGGGAGAGAACTATGGCTACACCTTC. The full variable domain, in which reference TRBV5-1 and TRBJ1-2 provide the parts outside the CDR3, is KAGVTQTPRYLIKTRGQQVTLSCSPISGHRSVSWYQQTPGQGLQFLFEYFSETQRNKGNFPGRFSGRQFSNSRSEMNVSTLELGDSALYLCASSLGENYGYTFGSGTRLTVV.

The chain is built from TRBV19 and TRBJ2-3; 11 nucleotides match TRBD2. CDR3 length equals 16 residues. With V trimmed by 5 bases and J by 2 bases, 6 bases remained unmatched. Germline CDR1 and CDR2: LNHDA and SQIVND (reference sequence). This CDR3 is CASSPQLAGDTDTQYF. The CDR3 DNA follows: TGTGCCAGTAGTCCCCAACTAGCGGGGGACACAGATACGCAGTATTTT.

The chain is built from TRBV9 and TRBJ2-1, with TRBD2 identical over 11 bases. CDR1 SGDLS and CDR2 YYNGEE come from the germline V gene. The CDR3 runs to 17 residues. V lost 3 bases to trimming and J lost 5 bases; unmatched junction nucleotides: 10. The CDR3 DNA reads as TGTGCCAGCAGCGAGAAAAGTCCGGGACTAGCGGACAATGAGCAGTTCTTC. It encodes CASSEKSPGLADNEQFF.

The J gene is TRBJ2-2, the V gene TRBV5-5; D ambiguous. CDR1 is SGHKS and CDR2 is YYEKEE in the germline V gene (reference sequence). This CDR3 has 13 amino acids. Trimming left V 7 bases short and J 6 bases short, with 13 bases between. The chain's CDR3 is CASSPYLAGELFF. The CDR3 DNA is TGTGCCAGCTCCCCTTATTTGGCCGGGGAGCTGTTTTTT.

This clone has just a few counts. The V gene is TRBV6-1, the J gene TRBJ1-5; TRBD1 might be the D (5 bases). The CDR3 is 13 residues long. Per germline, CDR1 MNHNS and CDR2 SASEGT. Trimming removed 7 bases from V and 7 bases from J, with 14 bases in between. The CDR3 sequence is CASTRDGWQPQHF. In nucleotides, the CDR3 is TGTGCCAGCACCCGGGACGGGTGGCAGCCCCAGCATTTT.

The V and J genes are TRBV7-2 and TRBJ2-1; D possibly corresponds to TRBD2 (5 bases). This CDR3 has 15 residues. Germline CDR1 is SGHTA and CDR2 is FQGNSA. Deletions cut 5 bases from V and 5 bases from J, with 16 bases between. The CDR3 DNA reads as TGTGCCAGCAGCGTGATGGGTCGGGGTAACAATGAGCAGTTCTTC. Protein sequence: CASSVMGRGNNEQFF.

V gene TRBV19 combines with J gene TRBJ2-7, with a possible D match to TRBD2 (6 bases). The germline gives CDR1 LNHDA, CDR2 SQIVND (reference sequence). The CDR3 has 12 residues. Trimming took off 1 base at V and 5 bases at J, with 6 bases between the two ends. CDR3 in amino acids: CASSIGGNEQYF. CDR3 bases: TGTGCCAGTAGTATAGGCGGGAACGAGCAGTACTTC.

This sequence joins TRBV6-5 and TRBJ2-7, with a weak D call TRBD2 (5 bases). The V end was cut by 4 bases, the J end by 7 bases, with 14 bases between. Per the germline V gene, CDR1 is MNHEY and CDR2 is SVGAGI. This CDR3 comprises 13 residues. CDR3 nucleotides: TGTGCCAGCAGTTCCACCCGCTCGGGGGAGCAGTACTTC. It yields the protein CASSSTRSGEQYF.

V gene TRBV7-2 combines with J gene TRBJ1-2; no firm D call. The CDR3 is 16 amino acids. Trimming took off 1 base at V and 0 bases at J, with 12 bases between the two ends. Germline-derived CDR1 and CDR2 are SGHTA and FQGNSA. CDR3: CASSLVAAPANYGYTF. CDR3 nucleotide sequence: TGTGCCAGCAGCTTAGTGGCAGCTCCGGCTAACTATGGCTACACCTTC.

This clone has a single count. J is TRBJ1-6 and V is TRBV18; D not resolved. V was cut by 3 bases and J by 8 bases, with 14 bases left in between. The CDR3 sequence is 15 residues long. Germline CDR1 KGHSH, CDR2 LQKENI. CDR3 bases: TGTGCCAGCTCACCTAGTAAGGGTCAAGATTCACCCCTCCACTTT. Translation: CASSPSKGQDSPLHF. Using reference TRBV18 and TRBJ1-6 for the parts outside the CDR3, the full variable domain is NAGVMQNPRHLVRRRGQEARLRCSPMKGHSHVYWYRQLPEEGLKFMVYLQKENIIDESGMPKERFSAEFPKEGPSILRIQQVVRGDSAAYFCASSPSKGQDSPLHFGNGTRLTVT.

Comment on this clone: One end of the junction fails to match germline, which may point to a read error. CDR3 region: CASSLFGGYAHF. The CDR3 DNA reads TGTGCCAGCAGCTTGTTCGGAGGGTATGCCCACTTC. V usage is TRBV5-6 and J usage is TRBJ2-5, with a weak D call TRBD2 (6 bases). Germline CDR1 and CDR2: SGHDT and YYEEEE. The CDR3 is 12 amino acids.

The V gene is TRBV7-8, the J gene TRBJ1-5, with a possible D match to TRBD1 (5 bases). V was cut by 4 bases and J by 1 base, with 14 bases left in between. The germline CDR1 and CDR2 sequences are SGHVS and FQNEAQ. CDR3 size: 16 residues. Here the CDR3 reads CASSSGRGGSNQPQHF. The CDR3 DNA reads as TGTGCCAGCAGCTCCGGTCGGGGGGGAAGCAATCAGCCCCAGCATTTT.

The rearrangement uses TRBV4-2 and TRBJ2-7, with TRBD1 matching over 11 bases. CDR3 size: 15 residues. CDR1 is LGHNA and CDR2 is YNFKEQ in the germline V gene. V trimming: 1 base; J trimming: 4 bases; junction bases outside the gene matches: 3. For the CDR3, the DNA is TGTGCCAGCAGCCAAGGCCGGGACAGGGGGTACGAGCAGTACTTC. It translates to CASSQGRDRGYEQYF.